This T cell receptor (beta chain) was found in a study of control samples from healthy donors and cancer patients. The CDR3 has 15 amino acids. Germline CDR1 is MNHEY and CDR2 is SVGAGI. V gave up 6 bases and J gave up 6 bases; unmatched junction bases: 2. The data were produced by immunoSEQ multiplex PCR, yet TCRdb's version contains in-frame clones alone and is incomplete. Of under 200,000 clones in the sample, about nine tenths are singletons; the top ten hold roughly 1.6%. This TCR was recovered from a woman aged 25 to 39 in good health. The chain uses TRBV6-5 and TRBJ2-2, with 15 bases matching TRBD2. The specimen sequenced was blood. CDR3 coding DNA: TGTGCCAGCAGGAGGACTAGCGGGAGGGCCGGGGAGCTGTTTTTT. Its protein product is CASRRTSGRAGELFF.